This is a list of T cell receptor beta chains from one sample in a study of post-analysis software for immune sequencing data. TCRdb analysed the PCR reads with MiXCR anew, one entry per CDR3 protein. The table includes roughly 570,000 distinct CDR3 sequences, around 34% detected once. Sequenced: blood. The receptors originated from a girl between 2 and 17 years old with multiple sclerosis. The CDR3 runs from the conserved cysteine through the conserved F or W. Fields, in order: V gene, J gene, D gene, clone size, CDR3 DNA, CDR3 protein. A D gene is named only where the DNA matches it firmly. Size is stated for part of the rows, as once, few or many counts, or as a class when the clone is expanded.

TRBV5-1	TRBJ2-3	NA	few	TGCGCCAGCAGCTTGGAAACAATAAGCACAGATACGCAGTATTTT	CASSLETISTDTQYF
TRBV10-3	TRBJ2-3	NA	NA	TGTGCCGTCTCCGGAGGGACGGTCTCTAGCACAGATACGCAGTATTTT	CAVSGGTVSSTDTQYF
TRBV7-9	TRBJ2-5	NA	many	TGTGCCAGCAGCCCTCCGGGACCACCGGGGGAGACCCAGTACTTC	CASSPPGPPGETQYF
TRBV10-2	TRBJ1-5	NA	few	TGCGCCAGCAGTGAGGATTGGGGTCAGCCCCAGCATTTT	CASSEDWGQPQHF
TRBV7-9	TRBJ1-4	NA	NA	TGTGCCAGCAGCTTCGAGACACCTAATGAAAAACTGTTTTTT	CASSFETPNEKLFF
TRBV5-1	TRBJ1-1	TRBD1	NA	TGCGCCAGCATCCCCGGGACAGGGGGCCTGGACACTGAAGCTTTCTTT	CASIPGTGGLDTEAFF
TRBV15	TRBJ2-1	NA	few	TGTGCCACCACACCGGCCTTGGGGTACGAGCAGTTCTTC	CATTPALGYEQFF
TRBV2	TRBJ2-7	NA	few	TGTGCCAGCAACCCGGGGGTACGGGTCGAGCAGTACTTC	CASNPGVRVEQYF
TRBV5-1	TRBJ2-1	NA	NA	TGCGCCAGCAGCTTGGAGCAGAACCATGAGCAGTTCTTC	CASSLEQNHEQFF
TRBV5-1	TRBJ2-1	TRBD1	NA	TGCGCCAGCAGCTTGGGGACAGGGGGATCTCTCAGTTCCTACAATGAGCAGTTCTTC	CASSLGTGGSLSSYNEQFF
TRBV6-1	TRBJ2-1	TRBD2	many	TGTGCCAGCGGCACTAGCGGACACAATGAGCAGTTCTTC	CASGTSGHNEQFF
TRBV7-2	TRBJ2-5	TRBD2	few	TGTGCCAGCAGGAAACTAGCGGGGAGGACCCAGTACTTC	CASRKLAGRTQYF
TRBV14	TRBJ1-4	NA	NA	TGTGCCAGCAGCCAAGGGGCCCAGGGACCCCCTAATGAAAAACTGTTTTTT	CASSQGAQGPPNEKLFF
TRBV20-1	TRBJ2-7	NA	many	TGCAGTGCTAGAGTCGACGGGATAACAGGGCTGGGCGAGCAGTACTTC	CSARVDGITGLGEQYF
TRBV2	TRBJ2-1	TRBD2	NA	TGTGCCAGCAGTGACATTTTAAGGGGACTAGCGGGGCGGAATGAGCAGTTCTTC	CASSDILRGLAGRNEQFF
TRBV7-8	TRBJ1-4	NA	NA	TGTGCCAGCAGCCACTCCCACGTCGCGGGTGGGCTGTTTTTT	CASSHSHVAGGLFF
TRBV6-5	TRBJ2-1	NA	NA	TGTGCCAGCAGTTACTCGATAGCTAGCTCCTACAATGAGCAGTTCTTC	CASSYSIASSYNEQFF
TRBV4-2	TRBJ1-2	TRBD1	NA	TGTGCCAGCAGCCAAGCCCGGACAGGCCCTAAAACTAACTATGGCTACACCTTC	CASSQARTGPKTNYGYTF
TRBV5-1	TRBJ2-7	TRBD1	once	TGCGCCAGCAGCTGGAAACAGGGGGCGAGGGACGAGCAGTACTTC	CASSWKQGARDEQYF
TRBV7-6	TRBJ2-2	NA	few	TGTGCCAGCAGCTTAGGGGTGAACACCGGGGAGCTGTTTTTT	CASSLGVNTGELFF
TRBV20-1	TRBJ2-3	NA	many	TGCAGTGCTAGTGACAGTCAGGGCACAGATACGCAGTATTTT	CSASDSQGTDTQYF
TRBV6-6	TRBJ1-1	NA	few	TGTGCCAGCGAACGGGCAGGGACTGAAGCTTTCTTT	CASERAGTEAFF
TRBV5-1	TRBJ1-2	NA	NA	TGCGCCAGCACCTCCGTGGCAGGAAGCTATGGCTACACCTTC	CASTSVAGSYGYTF
TRBV20-1	TRBJ1-6	NA	few	TGCAGTGCTAGAGAAGGCAGGGGCACCCATAATTCACCCCTCCACTTT	CSAREGRGTHNSPLHF
TRBV24-1	TRBJ2-1	NA	NA	TGTGCCACCAGTGATTTGCTTTTTAGGGAGCAGTTCTTC	CATSDLLFREQFF
TRBV6-5	TRBJ2-5	NA	few	TGTGCCAGCAGTTATGGCAGTGGGGAGGAGACCCAGTACTTC	CASSYGSGEETQYF
TRBV12-3/TRBV12-4	TRBJ2-7	NA	many	TGTGCCAGCAGACGTACAGGGACCTACGAGCAGTACTTC	CASRRTGTYEQYF
TRBV6-2/TRBV6-3	TRBJ2-1	NA	NA	TGTGCCAGCCGGGGCCATAGCTCCTACAATGAGCAGTTCTTC	CASRGHSSYNEQFF
TRBV6-6	TRBJ1-5	TRBD1	NA	TGTGCCAGCAGTTACGGGACAGAGGGCAATCAGCCCCAGCATTTT	CASSYGTEGNQPQHF
TRBV5-5	TRBJ2-7	NA	few	TGTGCCAGCAGCTACGCAAGGGGATACGAGCAGTACTTC	CASSYARGYEQYF
TRBV10-3	TRBJ2-3	NA	NA	TGTGCCATCAGTTCCTCTGGAGGGGGGGCCGGAGATACGCAGTATTTT	CAISSSGGGAGDTQYF
TRBV2	TRBJ2-2	NA	NA	TGTGCCAGCAGTAGGACCCGGGGCACCGGGGAGCTGTTTTTT	CASSRTRGTGELFF
TRBV6-6	TRBJ2-2	NA	NA	TGTGCCACGGACAGGGAGGGCGGGGAGCTGTTTTTT	CATDREGGELFF
TRBV7-9	TRBJ2-5	TRBD2	few	TGTGCCAGCAGCTTCCCTACTAGCGGGGAAGAGACCCAGTACTTC	CASSFPTSGEETQYF
TRBV4-1	TRBJ1-6	TRBD1	NA	TGCGCCAGCAGCCAGCTGGGACAGGGGAATTCACCCCTCCACTTT	CASSQLGQGNSPLHF
TRBV5-1	TRBJ2-7	NA	NA	TGCGCCAGCAGCTTGGAGGGGGACGAGCAGTACTTC	CASSLEGDEQYF
TRBV5-1	TRBJ2-7	TRBD2	few	TGCGCCAGCAGCTTGCAAGCAGGGGCCCTCCTAGCGGGGGGGCCAAAACCCGGCGAGCAGTACTTC	CASSLQAGALLAGGPKPGEQYF
TRBV18	TRBJ1-1	NA	NA	TGTGCCAGCTCACCACCGTTAACATGGAACACTGAAGCTTTCTTT	CASSPPLTWNTEAFF